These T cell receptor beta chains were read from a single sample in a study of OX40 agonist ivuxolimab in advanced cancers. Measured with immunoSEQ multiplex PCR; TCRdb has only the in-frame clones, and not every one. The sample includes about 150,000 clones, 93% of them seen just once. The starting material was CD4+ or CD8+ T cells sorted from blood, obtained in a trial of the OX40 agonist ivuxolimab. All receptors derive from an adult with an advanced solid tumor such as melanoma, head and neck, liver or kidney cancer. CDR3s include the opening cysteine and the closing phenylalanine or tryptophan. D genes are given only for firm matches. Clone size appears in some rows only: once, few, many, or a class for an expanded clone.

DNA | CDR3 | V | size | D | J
TGCAGCGTCGACCTTGGACCCCGGCAGGCCTATGGCTACACCTTC | CSVDLGPRQAYGYTF | TRBV29-1 | . | . | TRBJ1-2
TGTGCCAGCAGTGTGCGACAGAGTTCCTACAATGAGCAGTTCTTC | CASSVRQSSYNEQFF | TRBV6-1 | . | . | TRBJ2-1
TGTGCCAGCAGTTACTCGGGGGGGTCGAACGAGCAGTACTTC | CASSYSGGSNEQYF | TRBV6-6 | . | TRBD2 | TRBJ2-7
TGTGCCAGCAGCCAGGACAGGGGCCGCCCGGAGCAGTACTTC | CASSQDRGRPEQYF | TRBV7-2 | . | TRBD1 | TRBJ2-7
TGTGCCAGCAGTCTGGACAGGGATTCCGGTGGCTACACCTTC | CASSLDRDSGGYTF | TRBV2 | medium-sized | TRBD1 | TRBJ1-2
TGTGCCAGCAGCTTAGGGGCGGGTTCTGGAAACACCATATATTTT | CASSLGAGSGNTIYF | TRBV7-9 | . | . | TRBJ1-3
TGTGCCAGCAGTTTAAGGGCCACCTCCTACGAGCAGTACTTC | CASSLRATSYEQYF | TRBV28 | . | . | TRBJ2-7
TGTGCCACCAGCAGAGGTTTGGGAGCGAGCGGGGCTTTCCTTGAGCAGTACTTC | CATSRGLGASGAFLEQYF | TRBV15 | . | TRBD2 | TRBJ2-7
TGTGCCAGCAGACAACTTACAGAAACGCGCGGCTACACCTTC | CASRQLTETRGYTF | TRBV6-6 | . | . | TRBJ1-2
TGCGCCAGCAGCTCCGGACTGGGGATGATGTCCTACAATGAGCAGTTCTTC | CASSSGLGMMSYNEQFF | TRBV5-1 | once | . | TRBJ2-1
TGTGCCAGCAGTTTGGCAACAGGGGCATCCTATGGCTACACCTTC | CASSLATGASYGYTF | TRBV28 | . | TRBD1 | TRBJ1-2
TGTGCCAGCAGCCCACAGAGCTCTGGGGCCAACGTCCTGACTTTC | CASSPQSSGANVLTF | TRBV9 | once | . | TRBJ2-6
TGTGCCAGCAGTTACTCAGGGGTTAGCAATCAGCCCCAGCATTTT | CASSYSGVSNQPQHF | TRBV6-6 | . | . | TRBJ1-5
TGTGCCAGCAGTTCCCGGGACTATACCTACGAGCAGTACTTC | CASSSRDYTYEQYF | TRBV6-6 | once | TRBD2 | TRBJ2-7
TGCGCCAGCAGCTTGGGACTGAGCGGGTGGGACTACGAGCAGTACTTC | CASSLGLSGWDYEQYF | TRBV5-1 | . | . | TRBJ2-7
TGTGCCAGCAGCCCGACAGGGTTTTATGGCTACACCTTC | CASSPTGFYGYTF | TRBV7-9 | . | TRBD1 | TRBJ1-2
TGTGCCAGCAGCTCCACAGATACGCAGTATTTT | CASSSTDTQYF | TRBV7-9 | . | . | TRBJ2-3
TGTGCCAGCAGTTACAGGTCGACAGGGGACAATCAGCCCCAGCATTTT | CASSYRSTGDNQPQHF | TRBV6-6 | . | TRBD1 | TRBJ1-5
TGTGCCAGCAGCTTAGGCCATCCCTACGAGCAGTACTTC | CASSLGHPYEQYF | TRBV11-2 | . | . | TRBJ2-7
TGTGCCAGCAGCATCAGGGGGGGAGGTGAAAAACTGTTTTTT | CASSIRGGGEKLFF | TRBV7-2 | . | TRBD1 | TRBJ1-4
TGTGCCAGCAGCGCTTCACCAACCCCTAATTCACCCCTCCACTTT | CASSASPTPNSPLHF | TRBV9 | . | . | TRBJ1-6
TGTGCCAGCAGTCTACAGAACCCTTCAGATACGCAGTATTTT | CASSLQNPSDTQYF | TRBV6-5 | once | . | TRBJ2-3
TGTGCCAGTAGTAGCCCCTGGGGGCGCCATCAGCCCCAGCATTTT | CASSSPWGRHQPQHF | TRBV19 | . | . | TRBJ1-5
TGTGCCAGCAGCCAAGATAGTAGCACTAGCCCTCGCAATGAGCAGTTCTTC | CASSQDSSTSPRNEQFF | TRBV4-2 | few | . | TRBJ2-1
TGTGCCAGCAGCCCATTCGGTCCCTACGAGCAGTACTTC | CASSPFGPYEQYF | TRBV28 | . | . | TRBJ2-7
TGTGCCAGCAGCTCCTCCTACGAGCAGTACTTC | CASSSSYEQYF | TRBV5-4 | . | . | TRBJ2-7
TGTGCCAGCAGTGTCCACCCGGGGCAGGGCCGCTCTGGGGCCAACGTCCTGACTTTC | CASSVHPGQGRSGANVLTF | TRBV6-1 | . | . | TRBJ2-6
TGTGCCAGTGCTAGAGGGGACACAGATACGCAGTATTTT | CASARGDTDTQYF | TRBV6-5 | . | . | TRBJ2-3
TGTGCCAGCAGTTGGGGGAGCTCTGGAAACACCATATATTTT | CASSWGSSGNTIYF | TRBV6-5 | . | . | TRBJ1-3
TGTGCCAGCAGATACGACAGGGGGAGCTCCTACGAGCAGTACTTC | CASRYDRGSSYEQYF | TRBV7-9 | . | TRBD1 | TRBJ2-7
TGTGCCATCAGTGAGTTTTTCAACCCGAGCCACTATGGCTACACCTTC | CAISEFFNPSHYGYTF | TRBV10-3 | . | . | TRBJ1-2
TGTGCCAGCTCACTAAAGACAGGGGGTGGGCACATGAACACTGAAGCTTTCTTT | CASSLKTGGGHMNTEAFF | TRBV18 | . | TRBD1 | TRBJ1-1
TGTGCCAGCAGTCCAGGGGGGACAGGGTATTACAATGAGCAGTTCTTC | CASSPGGTGYYNEQFF | TRBV7-8 | once | TRBD1 | TRBJ2-1
TGTGCCAGCACGGGGGTTACTAATGAAAAACTGTTTTTT | CASTGVTNEKLFF | TRBV6-1 | . | . | TRBJ1-4
TGTGCCAGCAGGCCAATAGATGGCAATCAGCCCCAGCATTTT | CASRPIDGNQPQHF | TRBV6-6 | . | . | TRBJ1-5
TGTGCCAGCAGCTTAGCAGGCGGGGGGGGTCGGCATTTT | CASSLAGGGGRHF | TRBV7-2 | . | . | TRBJ1-5
. | CASSFGPGGLSYEQYF | TRBV11-2 | once | . | TRBJ2-7
TGTGCCAGTAGTATCGGACGGGATTTTGGAAACACCATATATTTT | CASSIGRDFGNTIYF | TRBV19 | . | . | TRBJ1-3
TGCAGCGCCCAAGACCGGCCTGGCGGCTACACCTTC | CSAQDRPGGYTF | TRBV29-1 | . | . | TRBJ1-2
TGCGCCAGCAGTCAACCGACTAGGGGGTCCGATACGCAGTATTTT | CASSQPTRGSDTQYF | TRBV23-1 | . | . | TRBJ2-3
TGTGCCAGCAGCCGACACAGGGGTGCCGGCACAGATACGCAGTATTTT | CASSRHRGAGTDTQYF | TRBV14 | . | TRBD1 | TRBJ2-3
TGCGCCAGCAGCCTGACAGGGCCAGATACGCAGTATTTT | CASSLTGPDTQYF | TRBV5-1 | . | TRBD1 | TRBJ2-3
TGTGCCAGCAGTGACCGGACAGGGGAGCTGTTTTTT | CASSDRTGELFF | TRBV27 | . | . | TRBJ2-2
TGTGCCAGCAGCGTGACAGGGGGAGATACGCAGTATTTT | CASSVTGGDTQYF | TRBV7-7 | . | TRBD1 | TRBJ2-3
TGTGCCAGCAGCCCGTGGGGTGGCACAGGGGACACCGGGGAGCTGTTTTTT | CASSPWGGTGDTGELFF | TRBV14 | . | TRBD1 | TRBJ2-2
TGTGCCAGCAGTTACGGGGAGCGTGGCTACACCTTC | CASSYGERGYTF | TRBV6-6 | . | . | TRBJ1-2
TGTGCCAGCAGTTCCCCCGGACTGGGGCTTAATGAAAAACTGTTTTTT | CASSSPGLGLNEKLFF | TRBV28 | . | . | TRBJ1-4
TGCGCCAGCAGCTTACGCGGGACAGGACAAGAGACCCAGTACTTC | CASSLRGTGQETQYF | TRBV5-1 | once | TRBD1 | TRBJ2-5
TGCGCCAGCAGTGAAGTACTAGGCCCCTACGAGCAGTACTTC | CASSEVLGPYEQYF | TRBV10-1 | . | . | TRBJ2-7
TGTGCCAGCAGGGAAACCGGGACAGGGAGCTCCTACGAGCAGTACTTC | CASRETGTGSSYEQYF | TRBV25-1 | . | TRBD1 | TRBJ2-7
TGTGCCAGCAGCTTAGCGGGGGGAACGAACACTGAAGCTTTCTTT | CASSLAGGTNTEAFF | TRBV7-9 | once | . | TRBJ1-1